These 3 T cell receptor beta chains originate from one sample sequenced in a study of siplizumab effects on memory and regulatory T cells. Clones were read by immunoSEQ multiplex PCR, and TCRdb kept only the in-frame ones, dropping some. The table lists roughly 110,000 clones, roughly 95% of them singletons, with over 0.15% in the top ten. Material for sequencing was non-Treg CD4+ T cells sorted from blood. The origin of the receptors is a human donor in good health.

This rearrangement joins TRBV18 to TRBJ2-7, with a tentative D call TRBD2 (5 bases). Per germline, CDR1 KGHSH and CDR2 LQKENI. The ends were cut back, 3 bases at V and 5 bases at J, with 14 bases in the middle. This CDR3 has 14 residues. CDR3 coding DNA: TGTGCCAGCTCACCGGGAGTCGGGTACAACGAGCAGTACTTC. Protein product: CASSPGVGYNEQYF.

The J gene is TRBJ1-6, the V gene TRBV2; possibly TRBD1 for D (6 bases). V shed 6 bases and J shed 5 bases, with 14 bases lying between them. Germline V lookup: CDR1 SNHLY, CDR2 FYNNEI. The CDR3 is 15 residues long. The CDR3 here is CASSTEGGNNSPLHF. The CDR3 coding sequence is TGTGCCAGCAGCACCGAAGGGGGTAATAATTCACCCCTCCACTTT.

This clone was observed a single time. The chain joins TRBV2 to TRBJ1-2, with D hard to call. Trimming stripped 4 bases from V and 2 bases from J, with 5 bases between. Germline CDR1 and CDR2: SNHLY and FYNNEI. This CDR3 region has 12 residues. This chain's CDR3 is CASSAQNYGYTF. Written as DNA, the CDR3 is TGTGCCAGCAGTGCGCAGAACTATGGCTACACCTTC.